This entry describes one T cell receptor (beta chain). As yet, its antigen is unknown. In germline, CDR1 is SGHRS, CDR2 YFSETQ. The CDR3 is 17 residues long. The V gene lost 6 bases and the J gene lost 2 bases, with 23 bases spanning the gap. Researchers ran the PCR with 60 Vbeta and 13 Jbeta primers. The authors' processing: Later analysis identified tens of millions of unique TCR beta chains, about 12 million shared. Profiling relied on immunoSEQ multiplex PCR, and the TCRdb table lists in-frame clones only, not all of them. Clone size and the V and J calls come from that table; the DNA yielded D and trimming. The table lists 70,000 to 90,000 clones, about 79% of them singletons. This sample stems from a study of cytomegalovirus exposure and HLA in healthy donors. Whole-study findings and limits: About 90% or about 30% of the time was how often most TCR beta V segments were productive, according to an earlier analysis. Being indistinguishable, some V segments were excluded, TRBV6-2 and TRBV6-3 among them. More clonal expansion characterized HLA-associated TCR beta chains than equally common others in a later analysis.

The J gene is TRBJ1-1, the V gene TRBV5-1; D gene ambiguous. Sequenced input: PBMCs. The clonotype comes from a man between 70 and 80 years old in good health and CMV-seropositive. This CDR3 reads CASTDNPANQLNTEAFF. The CDR3 DNA follows: TGCGCCAGCACCGACAACCCGGCCAATCAGCTAAACACTGAAGCTTTCTTT.